The 21 T cell receptor beta chains below were found in one sample sequenced in a study of blood T cell repertoires in COVID-19. Only in-frame clones appear in the TCRdb table, and some are missing; sequencing was by immunoSEQ multiplex PCR. The data show about 220,000 clones, with approximately 83% seen just once and approximately 1.2% held by the top ten. Sequencing was done on a sample of PBMCs or T cells enriched from blood (not recorded which). These TCRs come from a woman in her thirties or forties with acute COVID-19.

J is TRBJ1-2 and V is TRBV5-4; D is undetermined. CDR1 and CDR2 (germline): SGHNT, YYREEE (reference sequence). The germline V and J ends were trimmed by 0 bases and 8 bases, with 11 bases remaining between them. The CDR3 covers 13 residues. The CDR3, as DNA: TGTGCCAGCAGCTTGGAAAGACTAGGAGGCTACACCTTC. This encodes CASSLERLGGYTF.

This chain joins TRBV27 and TRBJ2-5, with 11 bases fitting TRBD2. The CDR3 runs to 16 residues. V was pared by 10 bases and J by 0 bases, with 10 bases of the junction left unmatched. Germline assignment: CDR1 MNHEY and CDR2 SMNVEV (reference sequence). CDR3 loop: CATRPSSGGNQETQYF. CDR3 DNA sequence: TGTGCCACCAGGCCGTCTAGCGGGGGGAACCAAGAGACCCAGTACTTC.

The chain has TRBV30 and TRBJ1-2; TRBD1 is a possible D gene (5 bases). The CDR3 contains 13 residues. The ends were cut back, 0 bases at V and 6 bases at J, with 11 bases in the middle. The germline V gene encodes CDR1 GTSNPN and CDR2 SVGIG (reference sequence). The CDR3 loop is CAWSVQGSNGYTF. The CDR3 DNA follows: TGTGCCTGGAGTGTCCAGGGCTCCAATGGCTACACCTTC.

This chain uses TRBV3-1 (or the pseudogene TRBV3-2) with TRBJ2-3, with 9 bases that match TRBD2. Germline CDR1 and CDR2: LGHDT and YNNKEL (reference sequence). This CDR3 contains 16 residues. V was pared by 4 bases and J by 2 bases, with 7 bases of the junction left unmatched. CDR3 sequence (DNA): TGTGCCAGCAGCCTGCTGCGGGGGGGCATCACAGATACGCAGTATTTT. Its protein is CASSLLRGGITDTQYF.

The J gene is TRBJ1-2, the V gene TRBV7-9; D possibly corresponds to TRBD1 (6 bases). This CDR3 contains 15 residues. V gave up 5 bases and J gave up 1 base, with 14 bases separating them. CDR1 is SEHNR, CDR2 FQNEAQ, per germline (reference sequence). CDR3 nucleotides: TGTGCCAGCAGCATTGGACAGCAAATTAACTATGGCTACACCTTC. Protein: CASSIGQQINYGYTF.

The table lists this clone with a count of one. J is TRBJ1-2 and V is TRBV15, with D tentatively TRBD1 (5 bases). V gave up 5 bases and J gave up 6 bases, with 13 bases separating them. This CDR3 is built from 13 residues. The germline V gene encodes CDR1 LNHNV and CDR2 YYDKDF (reference sequence). In DNA form, the CDR3 reads TGTGCCACCAGCCCCCGAGGAGGGGATGGCTACACCTTC. Residues: CATSPRGGDGYTF. The full variable domain, rest sourced from reference TRBV15 and TRBJ1-2, is DAMVIQNPRYQVTQFGKPVTLSCSQTLNHNVMYWYQQKSSQAPKLLFHYYDKDFNNEADTPDNFQSRRPNTSFCFLDIRSPGLGDTAMYLCATSPRGGDGYTFGSGTRLTVV.

This chain links TRBV25-1 with TRBJ2-2, with 9 nucleotides matching TRBD1. J was trimmed by 2 bases and V by 7 bases; bases with no gene match: 2. CDR1 is MGHDK, CDR2 SYGVNS, per germline. The CDR3 length is 14 residues. The CDR3 DNA is TGTGCCAGCACGGGACAGGGAAACACCGGGGAGCTGTTTTTT. Its translation is CASTGQGNTGELFF.

This clone was picked up one time. V gene TRBV5-1 combines with J gene TRBJ1-2, with TRBD1 matching over 9 bases. The trim removed 5 bases at V and 5 bases at J, leaving 10 bases unmatched. Looked up from germline, CDR1 is SGHRS and CDR2 is YFSETQ. The CDR3 is 15 amino acids. DNA of the CDR3: TGCGCCAGCAGGATTATTGGACAGGGGATATATGGCTACACCTTC. Translation: CASRIIGQGIYGYTF.

The genes are TRBV27 and TRBJ2-1; D is perhaps TRBD1 (7 bases). This CDR3 has 17 amino acids. The germline CDR1 and CDR2 sequences are MNHEY and SMNVEV (reference sequence). Trimming stripped 5 bases from V and 0 bases from J, with 17 bases between. The CDR3 reads CASSVLTGDSSYNEQFF. DNA of the CDR3: TGTGCCAGCAGTGTACTAACAGGGGACTCCTCCTACAATGAGCAGTTCTTC.

This sequence joins TRBV2 and TRBJ1-2, with 8 bases matching TRBD1. CDR3 length: 14 residues. Germline CDR1 SNHLY, CDR2 FYNNEI. V lost 5 bases, J lost 4 bases, and 6 bases stayed unmatched. This CDR3 is CASSRNTGGYGYTF. CDR3 in DNA: TGTGCCAGCAGTCGTAACACAGGGGGCTATGGCTACACCTTC. Drawing the rest from reference TRBV2 and TRBJ1-2, the complete variable domain is EPEVTQTPSHQVTQMGQEVILRCVPISNHLYFYWYRQILGQKVEFLVSFYNNEISEKSEIFDDQFSVERPDGSNFTLKIRSTKLEDSAMYFCASSRNTGGYGYTFGSGTRLTVV.

In this sample, this clone turned up once. The gene calls are TRBV7-3 and TRBJ1-1; tentatively, D is TRBD1 (6 bases). Per the germline V gene, CDR1 is SGHTA and CDR2 is FQGTGA. The CDR3 consists of 15 residues. V was shortened by 0 bases and J by 2 bases, with 10 bases between the two germline ends. CDR3 sequence reads: CASSLTGAGNTEAFF. CDR3 bases: TGTGCCAGCAGCTTAACGGGGGCAGGCAACACTGAAGCTTTCTTT.

The rearrangement links TRBV9 to TRBJ1-6; D gene ambiguous. V was cut by 0 bases and J by 7 bases, with 11 bases left in between. The CDR3 covers 15 residues. Germline CDR1 is SGDLS and CDR2 is YYNGEE. CDR3 sequence (DNA): TGTGCCAGCAGCGTAGAAGTGCACGGGAATTCACCCCTCCACTTT. Its translation is CASSVEVHGNSPLHF.

The chain couples TRBV2 to TRBJ2-7; D perhaps matches TRBD2 (5 bases). Germline V gene lookup returns CDR1 SNHLY and CDR2 FYNNEI. This CDR3 contains 14 residues. The V end was cut by 6 bases, the J end by 2 bases, with 14 bases between. The CDR3 region is CASSALGVTYEQYF. CDR3 in DNA: TGTGCCAGCAGCGCGCTCGGGGTAACCTACGAGCAGTACTTC.

The chain uses TRBV21-1 and TRBJ2-1; the D call in the table, TRBD1, was not verified against the DNA. TRBV21-1 is labeled a pseudogene. CDR3 length: 16 residues. The CDR3 nucleotides are TGTGCCAGCTATTCCGGGACAGGCGCTTCCTACAATGAGCAGTTCTTC. Encoded protein: CASYSGTGASYNEQFF.

This chain connects TRBV13 to TRBJ1-4, with 10 bases aligning to TRBD1. This CDR3 has 15 residues. V trimming: 3 bases; J trimming: 7 bases; junction bases outside the gene matches: 5. In germline, CDR1 is PRHDT, CDR2 FYEKMQ (reference sequence). CDR3 region: CASSFDRGRGEKLFF. As DNA, the CDR3 is TGTGCCAGCAGCTTCGACAGGGGGCGAGGTGAAAAACTGTTTTTT.

The V call is TRBV24-1, the J call TRBJ2-7; 7 bases align to TRBD1. CDR3 length: 15 residues. V was clipped by 3 bases and J by 2 bases; unmatched bases: 6. CDR1 is KGHDR and CDR2 is SFDVKD in the germline V gene. CDR3 loop: CATSDATGAAYEQYF. In DNA, the CDR3 is TGTGCCACCAGTGATGCAACAGGGGCTGCCTACGAGCAGTACTTC.

The V and J genes are TRBV5-4 and TRBJ1-4, with TRBD1 as a possible D gene (6 bases). The CDR3 has 16 amino acids. Germline loops: CDR1 SGHNT, CDR2 YYREEE (reference sequence). V was cut by 4 bases and J by 0 bases, with 13 bases left in between. CDR3 sequence reads: CASSTGQRATNEKLFF. The DNA for the CDR3 is TGTGCCAGCAGCACAGGACAGAGAGCAACTAATGAAAAACTGTTTTTT. Using reference TRBV5-4 and TRBJ1-4 for the parts outside the CDR3, the full variable domain is ETGVTQSPTHLIKTRGQQVTLRCSSQSGHNTVSWYQQALGQGPQFIFQYYREEENGRGNFPPRFSGLQFPNYSSELNVNALELDDSALYLCASSTGQRATNEKLFFGSGTQLSVL.

In its sample, this clone was seen once. The V call is TRBV28, the J call TRBJ2-5; 9 bases are shared with TRBD2. Unmatched junction bases numbered 10, after V lost 3 bases and J lost 5 bases. The CDR3 has 16 amino acids. The germline V gene encodes CDR1 MDHEN and CDR2 SYDVKM. The CDR3 region has the DNA TGTGCCAGCAGTTTGTTGGCGGGAGGGAATTGGGAGACCCAGTACTTC. Translating gives CASSLLAGGNWETQYF.

CDR3 DNA sequence: TGTGCCAGCAGCCTAGCGTTATCCTACGAGCAGTACTTC. Protein sequence: CASSLALSYEQYF. V and J are TRBV2 and TRBJ2-7, with D possibly being TRBD2 (6 bases). V was pared by 6 bases and J by 1 base, with 10 bases between. The germline V gene encodes CDR1 SNHLY and CDR2 FYNNEI. The CDR3 consists of 13 residues.

The chain recombines TRBV27 with TRBJ1-2, with a weak D call TRBD1 (5 bases). V lost 4 bases and J 8 bases, leaving 23 bases between the germline ends. This CDR3 region has 16 residues. The V gene's germline CDR1 is MNHEY and CDR2 SMNVEV (reference sequence). DNA for the CDR3: TGTGCCAGCAGTTCCCCGACCCTAAAGGGGATTCGGGGCTACACCTTC. Encoded protein: CASSSPTLKGIRGYTF.

The rearrangement uses TRBV18 and TRBJ1-1; D gene unclear. This CDR3 contains 15 residues. The germline gives CDR1 KGHSH, CDR2 LQKENI. Trimming cost V 1 base and J 1 base, with 10 bases left between them. CDR3 sequence reads: CASSPRVTGNTEAFF. CDR3 nucleotides: TGTGCCAGCTCACCACGGGTGACGGGGAACACTGAAGCTTTCTTT.